This T cell receptor beta chain emerged from a study of beta chain features in type 1 diabetes. Overall study findings and caveats: The influence of HLA type on TCRB rearrangement stayed undetermined. Researchers report that Type 1 diabetes patients had moderately but significantly shorter TCRB CDR3s across all four CD4+ subsets. Healthy donors had naive, central memory and Treg TCRB repertoires that appeared less similar than those seen among patients. Short templates might get an advantage during PCR, and this would be equal in patients and controls.

Germline V CDR1 and CDR2: GTSNPN, SVGIG (reference sequence). The CDR3 consists of 12 residues. Deletions cut 2 bases from V and 2 bases from J, with 7 bases between. The study reverse transcribed the entire isolated RNA, so it sequenced expressed TCRB transcripts. The study sequenced naive, central memory and regulatory T cell samples to an average of about 3.8 million reads. Generated by immunoSEQ multiplex PCR, the TCRdb table keeps only in-frame clones and is missing some. This table has more than 250,000 clones, roughly an eighth appearing once. Only a few counts were recorded for this clone. Its antigen remains unidentified.

The sequence was collected from a man younger than 45 with type 1 diabetes. The chain carries TRBV30 and TRBJ2-7; D may be TRBD2 (5 bases). What was sequenced was naive CD4+ T cells from blood. DNA for the CDR3: TGTGCCTGGAGTAGACTAACCTACGAGCAGTACTTC. Encoded protein: CAWSRLTYEQYF. Using reference TRBV30 and TRBJ2-7 for the parts outside the CDR3, the full variable domain is SQTIHQWPATLVQPVGSPLSLECTVEGTSNPNLYWYRQAAGRGLQLLFYSVGIGQISSEVPQNLSASRPQDRQFILSSKKLLLSDSGFYLCAWSRLTYEQYFGPGTRLTVT.